This is a list of T cell receptor beta chains from one sample in a study of Ad26.COV2.S vaccination and SARS-CoV-2 variants. Data came from immunoSEQ multiplex PCR; TCRdb stores just in-frame clones and leaves some out. Of 300,000 to 350,000 clones in the sample, roughly 88% were seen once. Source: peripheral blood, taken in a trial of Ad26.COV2.S vaccine versus placebo. The receptors derive from a person aged 18 to 59 who received the Ad26.COV2.S COVID-19 vaccine or a placebo. Both conserved end residues are part of each CDR3. The order of the fields is D gene, V gene, J gene, CDR3 protein, CDR3 DNA. The D gene is left open where the match is weak.

>NA|TRBV7-2|TRBJ1-5
CASSLGGGYGRPQHF
TGTGCCAGCAGCTTAGGGGGAGGCTACGGAAGGCCCCAGCATTTT
>TRBD1|TRBV6-5|TRBJ1-5
CASRPGTGGIQPQHF
TGTGCCAGCAGGCCCGGGACAGGGGGCATCCAGCCCCAGCATTTT
>TRBD1|TRBV7-2|TRBJ1-2
CASSLVGGDSLYGYTF
TGTGCCAGCAGCTTAGTAGGTGGGGACAGCCTCTATGGCTACACCTTC
>NA|TRBV5-4|TRBJ1-5
CASSWDNQPQHF
TGTGCCAGCAGCTGGGATAATCAGCCCCAGCATTTT
>NA|TRBV28|TRBJ1-3
CASKKGGGSSGNTIYF
TGTGCCAGCAAAAAAGGCGGTGGCTCCTCTGGAAACACCATATATTTT
>NA|TRBV9|TRBJ2-1
CASSVSPGFEQFF
TGTGCCAGCAGCGTAAGCCCCGGTTTTGAGCAGTTCTTC
>NA|TRBV20-1|TRBJ1-2
CSAQGDGYTF
TGCAGTGCGCAGGGAGATGGCTACACCTTC
>TRBD2|TRBV6-1|TRBJ2-2
CASSGLAGVNTGELFF
TGTGCCAGCAGTGGCCTAGCGGGGGTCAACACCGGGGAGCTGTTTTTT
>NA|TRBV3-1/TRBV3-2|TRBJ2-1
CASSPESRDNEQFF
TGTGCCAGCAGCCCTGAGTCCAGGGATAATGAGCAGTTCTTC
>TRBD1|TRBV12-3/TRBV12-4|TRBJ1-2
CASSLAGGYGYTF
TGTGCCAGCAGTTTGGCAGGGGGTTATGGCTACACCTTC
>NA|TRBV12-3/TRBV12-4|TRBJ1-1
CASKWGNTEAFF
TGTGCCAGCAAATGGGGGAACACTGAAGCTTTCTTT
>TRBD1|TRBV5-1|TRBJ1-1
CASSLEGQVTEAFF
TGCGCCAGCAGCTTGGAAGGACAGGTGACTGAAGCTTTCTTT
>TRBD2|TRBV6-1|TRBJ2-2
CASSDQRGGRTGELFF
TGTGCCAGCAGTGATCAGCGGGGGGGCCGCACCGGGGAGCTGTTTTTT
>NA|TRBV10-2|TRBJ1-5
CASSEASDNQPQHF
TGCGCCAGCAGTGAGGCCTCTGACAATCAGCCCCAGCATTTT
>NA|TRBV27|TRBJ2-5
CASSLIGEETQYF
TGTGCCAGCAGTTTAATAGGAGAGGAGACCCAGTACTTC
>NA|TRBV7-9|TRBJ2-5
CASTYRGKETQYF
TGTGCCAGCACCTACAGAGGGAAAGAGACCCAGTACTTC
>TRBD1|TRBV5-1|TRBJ2-1
CASSLGQGVRNEQFF
TGCGCCAGCAGCTTAGGACAGGGGGTGAGGAATGAGCAGTTCTTC
>NA|TRBV5-1|TRBJ2-1
CASSRTIGNEQFF
TGCGCCAGCAGCCGGACTATCGGTAATGAGCAGTTCTTC
>NA|TRBV7-2|TRBJ1-1
CASSRRGAKQNTEAFF
TGTGCCAGCAGCCGGAGAGGGGCCAAACAAAACACTGAAGCTTTCTTT
>NA|TRBV19|TRBJ1-5
CASSIRVGNQPQHF
TGTGCCAGTAGTATTCGAGTGGGGAATCAGCCCCAGCATTTT
>NA|TRBV4-3|TRBJ1-2
CASSQVPSGGGYTF
TGCGCCAGCAGCCAAGTCCCCTCAGGTGGTGGCTACACCTTC
>NA|TRBV19|TRBJ2-1
CASQDRISSSYNEQFF
TGTGCCAGTCAAGACAGGATATCTAGCTCCTACAATGAGCAGTTCTTC
>NA|TRBV7-9|TRBJ1-6
CASSLTVEPLHF
TGTGCCAGCAGCTTAACGGTGGAACCCCTCCACTTT
>TRBD2|TRBV7-2|TRBJ2-3
CASSSGGINTDTQYF
TGTGCCAGCAGCTCGGGAGGGATTAACACAGATACGCAGTATTTT
>TRBD1|TRBV4-3|TRBJ2-2
CASSQVQGDGTGELFF
TGCGCCAGCAGCCAAGTTCAGGGGGATGGAACCGGGGAGCTGTTTTTT
>NA|TRBV9|TRBJ1-5
CASSVGGSANQPQHF
TGTGCCAGCAGCGTAGGCGGCAGTGCTAATCAGCCCCAGCATTTT
>NA|TRBV2|TRBJ1-4
CASSWTHTSEKLFF
TGTGCCAGCAGTTGGACTCATACGAGTGAAAAACTGTTTTTT
>NA|TRBV5-6|TRBJ2-3
CASSAGLWGRPSDTQYF
TGTGCCAGCAGCGCGGGACTGTGGGGCCGACCCTCAGATACGCAGTATTTT
>NA|TRBV30|TRBJ1-5
CAWSSRGGSNQPQHF
TGTGCCTGGAGTTCGAGGGGCGGCAGCAATCAGCCCCAGCATTTT
>NA|TRBV7-2|TRBJ1-1
CASSLNPNRAEAFF
TGTGCCAGCAGCTTAAACCCTAATAGGGCTGAAGCTTTCTTT
>NA|TRBV25-1|TRBJ2-7
CASSEYNGRVYEQYF
TGTGCCAGCAGTGAATACAACGGCAGGGTTTACGAGCAGTACTTC
>NA|TRBV5-4|TRBJ1-1
CASSFYKPYTEAFF
TGTGCCAGCAGCTTTTATAAACCGTACACTGAAGCTTTCTTT
>NA|TRBV5-1|TRBJ2-3
CASSFAGDRTDTQYF
TGCGCCAGCAGCTTCGCCGGGGACCGCACAGATACGCAGTATTTT